This T cell receptor (beta chain) was recovered during a study of T cells in Graves' hyperthyroidism and ophthalmopathy. Germline V gives CDR1 LNHDA, CDR2 SQIVND (reference sequence). Trimming took 6 bases from V and 4 from J, leaving 6 bases between them. The CDR3 totals 11 residues. From RNA transcripts, TCR beta CDR3 regions were amplified. RT-PCR in the first round (using the HTBI primer set) targeted the TCR CDR3. Using its own MiXCR run on the multiplex PCR reads, TCRdb lists one record per CDR3 protein. The sample yields about 610,000 distinct CDR3 sequences, more than 15% seen once. Sequenced sample: blood. The chain is built from TRBV19 and TRBJ1-1; D call uncertain. This sequence originates from a woman in her thirties or forties with Graves' ophthalmopathy. CDR3 nucleotide sequence: TGTGCCAGTAGGAGGGTCACTGAAGCTTTCTTT. As protein: CASRRVTEAFF.